The 31 T cell receptor beta chains given below trace back to one sample, sequenced in a study of T-cell reconstitution after alpha-beta-depleted transplantation in children. Unique molecular identifiers were built into the TCRbeta library. Each CDR3 protein gets one entry after TCRdb re-called the PCR reads with MiXCR. Of 200,000 to 250,000 distinct CDR3 sequences listed, under 9.5% are singletons. The sequencing used PBMCs from the stem cell graft donor, collected from the stem cell graft. These TCRs come from a human donor who donated a stem cell graft to a child with acute lymphoblastic leukemia.

The J gene is TRBJ2-1, the V gene TRBV2; 9 bases fit TRBD1. Germline V gene data show CDR1 as SNHLY and CDR2 as FYNNEI. The CDR3 runs to 16 residues. V was clipped by 1 base and J by 7 bases; unmatched bases: 8. For the CDR3, the DNA is TGTGCCAGCAGTGAAGGTGGAGGACAGGGGAGGAATGAGCAGTTCTTC. This codes for CASSEGGGQGRNEQFF. The full variable domain, in which reference TRBV2 and TRBJ2-1 provide the parts outside the CDR3, is EPEVTQTPSHQVTQMGQEVILRCVPISNHLYFYWYRQILGQKVEFLVSFYNNEISEKSEIFDDQFSVERPDGSNFTLKIRSTKLEDSAMYFCASSEGGGQGRNEQFFGPGTRLTVL.

This clonotype was observed a few times. V is TRBV28 and J is TRBJ1-6, with TRBD1 identical over 8 bases. V was clipped by 6 bases and J by 1 base; unmatched bases: 8. CDR1 is MDHEN and CDR2 is SYDVKM in the germline V gene. The CDR3 spans 17 residues. In DNA, the CDR3 is TGTGCCAGCAGCTTAGGAGGACAGGGATCCTATAATTCACCCCTCCACTTT. Translation: CASSLGGQGSYNSPLHF.

The genes are TRBV20-1 and TRBJ1-4; no firm D call. This CDR3 has 15 residues. Germline CDR1 DFQATT, CDR2 SNEGSKA (reference sequence). V was cut by 4 bases and J by 10 bases, with 22 bases left in between. Here the CDR3 DNA reads TGCAGTGCTACCCCGGTCGCAGAAATGGTCGGAAAACTGTTTTTT. Its protein product is CSATPVAEMVGKLFF.

This clonotype was observed many times. The CDR3: CASRSSETQYF. CDR3 nucleotide sequence: TGCGCCAGCAGATCCTCAGAGACCCAGTACTTC. This rearrangement joins TRBV5-1 to TRBJ2-5, with no clear D. V was trimmed by 5 bases and J by 4 bases, leaving 6 bases between them. Germline loops: CDR1 SGHRS, CDR2 YFSETQ. The CDR3 runs 11 residues.

This clonotype was seen at least ten times. The genes are TRBV14 and TRBJ2-3; the D gene is possibly TRBD2 (6 bases). CDR1 and CDR2 (germline): SGHDN, FVKESK. V was cut by 4 bases and J by 5 bases, with 7 bases left in between. The CDR3 has 12 amino acids. The CDR3 protein is CASSRGEDTQYF. The CDR3 coding sequence is TGTGCCAGCAGCCGGGGGGAAGATACGCAGTATTTT. Full variable domain (missing parts from reference TRBV14 and TRBJ2-3): EAGVTQFPSHSVIEKGQTVTLRCDPISGHDNLYWYRRVMGKEIKFLLHFVKESKQDESGMPNNRFLAERTGGTYSTLKVQPAELEDSGVYFCASSRGEDTQYFGPGTRLTVL.

This clonotype has just one count. The chain joins TRBV28 to TRBJ1-5; D is unclear. Trimming took 2 bases from V and 1 from J, leaving 12 bases between them. Germline-derived CDR1 and CDR2 are MDHEN and SYDVKM. This CDR3 spans 16 amino acids. The CDR3 reads CASSLGMGTSNQPQHF. The DNA of the CDR3 is TGTGCCAGCAGTTTAGGGATGGGTACCAGCAATCAGCCCCAGCATTTT.

The chain is built from TRBV6-5 and TRBJ1-1, with 7 bases lining up with TRBD1. From germline, CDR1 is MNHEY and CDR2 SVGAGI. The CDR3 extends over 15 amino acids. V shed 0 bases, J shed 1 base, and the junction held 2 bases outside the gene matches. CDR3 in amino acids: CASSYSPGGNTEAFF. The CDR3, as DNA: TGTGCCAGCAGTTACTCACCAGGGGGGAACACTGAAGCTTTCTTT.

This clonotype has just a few counts. This chain links TRBV20-1 with TRBJ2-7; 7 bases map to TRBD1. The CDR3 runs to 14 residues. V dropped 5 bases and J dropped 2; count of bases not matched to a gene: 9. CDR1 and CDR2 (germline): DFQATT, SNEGSKA (reference sequence). This CDR3 is CSAQAPGTAYEQYF. The CDR3 nucleotides read TGCAGTGCTCAGGCTCCCGGGACAGCCTACGAGCAGTACTTC.

This clonotype was seen at least ten times. The gene calls are TRBV25-1 and TRBJ2-7, with TRBD1 identical over 10 bases. Germline V lookup: CDR1 MGHDK, CDR2 SYGVNS. V dropped 6 bases and J dropped 6; count of bases not matched to a gene: 11. There are 15 residues in the CDR3. The CDR3 nucleotides are TGTGCCAGCAGCCGAGCGGGACAGGGGTTTCTCGAGCAGTACTTC. Protein sequence: CASSRAGQGFLEQYF.

In this sample, this clonotype turned up many times. The rearrangement uses TRBV29-1 and TRBJ2-3, with D uncertain. The germline V gene has CDR1 SQVTM and CDR2 ANQGSEA. Trimming took off 3 bases at V and 5 bases at J, with 6 bases between the two ends. The CDR3 has 11 residues. CDR3 sequence (DNA): TGCAGCGTTGAGTTTGAAGATACGCAGTATTTT. It encodes CSVEFEDTQYF.

This chain links TRBV6-4 with TRBJ2-3; D might be TRBD2 (7 bases). Trimming stripped 3 bases from V and 4 bases from J, with 11 bases between. From germline, CDR1 is MRHNA and CDR2 SNTAGT. This CDR3 region has 14 residues. This CDR3 is CASSESGGADTQYF. The CDR3 region has the DNA TGTGCCAGCAGTGAGTCGGGGGGCGCAGATACGCAGTATTTT.

This chain joins TRBV29-1 and TRBJ2-3, with D perhaps matching TRBD2 (5 bases). Trimming shortened V by 4 bases and J by 3 bases, and 14 bases separated the two germline ends. The CDR3 loop spans 14 amino acids. Germline-derived CDR1 and CDR2 are SQVTM and ANQGSEA. The CDR3 reads CSVVASFRTDTQYF. The CDR3 nucleotides are TGCAGCGTTGTGGCTAGCTTTAGAACAGATACGCAGTATTTT.

The table lists this clonotype with a few counts. The chain has TRBV6-1 and TRBJ2-7, with TRBD1 matching over 12 bases. CDR1 and CDR2 from the germline V gene are MNHNS and SASEGT. Unmatched junction bases numbered 4, after V lost 2 bases and J lost 5 bases. The CDR3 loop spans 15 amino acids. CDR3: CASSEMGTGGDEQYF. DNA of the CDR3: TGTGCCAGCAGTGAAATGGGGACAGGGGGCGACGAGCAGTACTTC.

The chain couples TRBV3-1 to TRBJ1-1; unclear D gene. The germline CDR1 and CDR2 sequences are LGHDT and YNNKEL (reference sequence). V lost 4 bases, J lost 5 bases, and 11 bases lay in between. The CDR3 loop spans 13 amino acids. CDR3 sequence reads: CASSRRAWTEAFF. DNA of the CDR3: TGTGCCAGCAGCCGGAGGGCTTGGACTGAAGCTTTCTTT.

Regarding this clonotype: The germline gene is not matched at one end of the junction; a read error may be the cause. The chain uses TRBV9 and TRBJ2-5, with D unresolved. The CDR3 is made up of 14 amino acids. Germline CDR1 reads SGDLS; CDR2 reads YYNGEE. CDR3: CASSVEANQETQYF. CDR3 bases: TGTGCCAGCAGCGTAGAGGCAAACCAGGAGACCCAGTACTTC.

This clonotype has ten or more counts. The chain recombines TRBV4-2 with TRBJ1-4, with 7 bases that match TRBD1. Germline V CDR1 and CDR2: LGHNA, YNFKEQ. This CDR3 is built from 14 residues. V shed 4 bases, J shed 12 bases, and the junction held 11 bases outside the gene matches. As DNA, the CDR3 is TGTGCCAGCAGCCCCCAAAGGGGGCGGTCACAACTGTTTTTT. Translated, it gives CASSPQRGRSQLFF.

The chain links TRBV10-3 to TRBJ1-1, with a weak D call TRBD1 (5 bases). CDR1 ENHRY and CDR2 SYGVKD come from the germline V gene. CDR3 length: 17 amino acids. Trimming cost V 0 bases and J 4 bases, with 18 bases left between them. CDR3 sequence: CAISESRAGRKSTEAFF. In DNA form, the CDR3 reads TGTGCCATCAGTGAGTCGAGGGCAGGGAGGAAAAGCACTGAAGCTTTCTTT.

This clonotype was observed a handful of times. This chain joins TRBV5-1 and TRBJ1-1; 7 nucleotides agree with TRBD1. The CDR3 spans 16 residues. Germline-derived CDR1 and CDR2 are SGHRS and YFSETQ. The V gene end was trimmed by 2 bases and the J gene end by 2 bases; junction bases not matched to a gene: 9. CDR3: CASSFALGQSNTEAFF. The CDR3 DNA is TGCGCCAGCAGCTTCGCCTTGGGACAGTCTAACACTGAAGCTTTCTTT.

This clonotype was counted ten times or more. A much bigger clone sits one base away, suggesting this may be a read error. This chain joins TRBV5-1 and TRBJ1-1; D may be TRBD1 (5 bases). Germline lookup yields CDR1 SGHRS and CDR2 YFSETQ. The germline V and J ends were trimmed by 2 bases and 5 bases, with 13 bases remaining between them. The CDR3 is made up of 14 amino acids. DNA of the CDR3: TGCGCCAGCAGCTTTAAGCAGGGTGAAACTGAAGCTTTCTTT. It specifies CASSFKQGETEAFF.

Many counts were recorded for this clonotype. The CDR3 region has the DNA TGTGCCATCACTTCTAGGGACTCGGAAAACACCGGGGAGCTGTTTTTT. This translates into CAITSRDSENTGELFF. The rearrangement links TRBV10-3 to TRBJ2-2; TRBD2 is a possible D gene (6 bases). V was clipped by 7 bases and J by 2 bases, with 17 bases between them. Germline V gene sequence: CDR1 ENHRY, CDR2 SYGVKD. This CDR3 contains 16 residues.

This clonotype appeared a few times. The rearrangement joins TRBV12-3 or TRBV12-4 to TRBJ1-5; D may be TRBD1 (6 bases). The CDR3 is 17 residues long. V lost 3 bases, J lost 2 bases, and 17 bases lay in between. In DNA, the CDR3 is TGTGCCAGCAGTTTGTTTCTTGGGGGGCTTCGCAATCAGCCCCAGCATTTT. This translates into CASSLFLGGLRNQPQHF.

This chain connects TRBV20-1 to TRBJ2-3, with a weak D call TRBD1 (6 bases). From germline, CDR1 is DFQATT and CDR2 SNEGSKA (reference sequence). With 7 bases removed from V and 0 bases from J, the gap between germline ends came to 8 bases. The CDR3 contains 12 residues. The CDR3 is CSVQGSTDTQYF. In DNA, the CDR3 is TGCAGTGTCCAGGGGAGCACAGATACGCAGTATTTT.

The V gene is TRBV6-2 or TRBV6-3, the J gene TRBJ1-1; a weak D match, TRBD1 (5 bases). Germline loops: CDR1 MNHEY, CDR2 SVGEGT. The length of the CDR3 is 14 residues. V was shortened by 4 bases and J by 4 bases, with 13 bases between the two germline ends. The CDR3 sequence: CASSSSGWTTEAFF. CDR3 DNA: TGTGCCAGCAGTTCGTCAGGGTGGACCACTGAAGCTTTCTTT.

This clonotype was counted many times. The chain carries TRBV7-2 and TRBJ1-2, with D uncertain. V lost 5 bases and J lost 7, with 14 bases in between. In germline, CDR1 is SGHTA, CDR2 FQGNSA. The CDR3 runs 13 residues. In DNA, the CDR3 is TGTGCCAGCAGCCAATACCAGACTGGTGGCTACACCTTC. This encodes CASSQYQTGGYTF.

This clonotype occurred a few times. J is TRBJ2-3 and V is TRBV24-1; TRBD1 aligns across 9 bases. Trimming took 3 bases from V and 6 from J; bases not matched to a gene: 6. The V gene's germline CDR1 is KGHDR and CDR2 SFDVKD. This CDR3 comprises 15 residues. CDR3 residues: CATSDEQGAGDTQYF. CDR3 in DNA: TGTGCCACCAGTGATGAACAGGGGGCTGGGGATACGCAGTATTTT.

This clonotype was found a few times. The rearrangement links TRBV29-1 to TRBJ2-5; D possibly uses TRBD1 or TRBD2 (5 bases each). The CDR3 contains 15 residues. Germline assignment: CDR1 SQVTM and CDR2 ANQGSEA. V was pared by 5 bases and J by 5 bases, with 21 bases between. The CDR3 loop reads CSVPLPEGQLETQYF. The CDR3 nucleotides are TGCAGCGTTCCGTTACCTGAGGGGCAGCTCGAGACCCAGTACTTC.

The chain carries TRBV27 and TRBJ1-6; D is unclear. From germline, CDR1 is MNHEY and CDR2 SMNVEV (reference sequence). This CDR3 is 15 amino acids long. Trimming cost V 3 bases and J 11 bases, with 17 bases left between them. CDR3 in DNA: TGTGCCAGCAGTTTTCCGACCACCGCCGGCGCACCCCTCCACTTT. It translates to CASSFPTTAGAPLHF.

The chain combines TRBV4-1 with TRBJ1-5; unclear D gene. CDR1 is MGHRA and CDR2 is YSYEKL in the germline V gene. Between the trimmed V and J ends, which lost 4 bases and 1 base, there was a span of 8 bases. This CDR3 spans 14 amino acids. Here the CDR3 reads CASSLLESNQPQHF. The DNA for the CDR3 is TGCGCCAGCAGCCTCCTGGAAAGCAATCAGCCCCAGCATTTT.

This clonotype was counted many times. J is TRBJ1-4 and V is TRBV20-1; 7 nucleotides line up with TRBD1. The CDR3 covers 19 residues. From germline, CDR1 is DFQATT and CDR2 SNEGSKA (reference sequence). V shed 3 bases and J 0 bases; nucleotides not matched to a gene: 16. CDR3 region: CSASKKRDRRIATNEKLFF. The CDR3 DNA reads as TGCAGTGCTAGCAAGAAGCGGGACAGACGAATTGCAACTAATGAAAAACTGTTTTTT.

This clonotype came up many times. The V and J genes are TRBV12-3 or TRBV12-4 and TRBJ1-4, with 9 bases fitting TRBD1. V lost 5 bases, J lost 6 bases, and 4 bases stayed unmatched. This CDR3 is 14 amino acids long. DNA of the CDR3: TGTGCCAGCAGTAAGGACAGGGGTGATGAAAAACTGTTTTTT. Residues: CASSKDRGDEKLFF.

Only a few counts were recorded for this clonotype. The rearrangement links TRBV10-3 to TRBJ1-5, with D maybe TRBD1 (6 bases). Trimming cost V 6 bases and J 5 bases, with 8 bases left between them. The CDR3 is 12 residues long. Germline CDR1 reads ENHRY; CDR2 reads SYGVKD. CDR3 in DNA: TGTGCCATCAGGGACAGTGATCAGCCCCAGCATTTT. The encoded protein is CAIRDSDQPQHF.